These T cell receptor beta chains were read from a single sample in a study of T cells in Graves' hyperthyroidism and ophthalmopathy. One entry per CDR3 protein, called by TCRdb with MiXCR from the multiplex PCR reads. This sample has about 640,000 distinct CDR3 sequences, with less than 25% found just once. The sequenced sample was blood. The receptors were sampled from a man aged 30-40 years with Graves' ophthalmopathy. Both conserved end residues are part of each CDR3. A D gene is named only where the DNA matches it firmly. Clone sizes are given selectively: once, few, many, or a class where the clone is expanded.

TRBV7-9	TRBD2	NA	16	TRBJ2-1	CASSLTSGRARNEQFF	TGTGCCAGCAGCTTGACTAGCGGGAGGGCCAGGAATGAGCAGTTCTTC
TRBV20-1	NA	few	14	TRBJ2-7	CSARSASELYEQYF	TGCAGTGCCCGGTCGGCTAGCGAATTATACGAGCAGTACTTC
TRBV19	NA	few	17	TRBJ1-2	CASSIPGTFEADYGYTF	TGTGCCAGTAGTATTCCGGGCACGTTTGAGGCTGACTATGGCTACACCTTC
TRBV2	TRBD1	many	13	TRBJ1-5	CASRGTVNQPQHF	TGTGCCAGCAGGGGGACAGTCAATCAGCCCCAGCATTTT
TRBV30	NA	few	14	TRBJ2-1	CAWSPITSIDEQFF	TGTGCCTGGAGCCCCATTACTAGTATCGATGAGCAGTTCTTC
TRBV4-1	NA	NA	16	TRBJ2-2	CASSQGADRSTGELFF	TGCGCCAGCAGCCAAGGGGCTGATCGGAGCACCGGGGAGCTGTTTTTT
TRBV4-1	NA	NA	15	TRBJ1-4	CASSQEDTGSEKLFF	TGCGCCAGCAGCCAAGAGGATACAGGGAGCGAAAAACTGTTTTTT
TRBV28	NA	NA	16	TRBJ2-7	CASSSTGGHRSYEQYF	TGTGCCAGCAGTAGCACAGGTGGACACCGCTCCTACGAGCAGTACTTC
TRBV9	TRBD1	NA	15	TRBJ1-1	CASSVGGTANTEAFF	TGTGCCAGCAGCGTCGGGGGGACAGCGAACACTGAAGCTTTCTTT
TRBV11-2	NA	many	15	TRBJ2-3	CASSLLDTVSDTQYF	TGTGCCAGCAGCTTACTGGACACGGTCTCAGATACGCAGTATTTT
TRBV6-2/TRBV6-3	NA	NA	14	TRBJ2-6	CASSYWSGANVLTF	TGTGCCAGCAGTTACTGGTCTGGGGCCAACGTCCTGACTTTC
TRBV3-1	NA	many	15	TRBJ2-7	CASSQDYGGPLEQYF	TGTGCCAGCAGCCAAGATTACGGGGGCCCCCTCGAGCAGTACTTC
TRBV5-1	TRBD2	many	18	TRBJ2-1	CASSLASTSGRIPNEQFF	TGCGCCAGCAGCTTGGCCTCAACTAGCGGGAGGATCCCCAATGAGCAGTTCTTC
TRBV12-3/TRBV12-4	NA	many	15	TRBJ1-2	CASSFRGGQNYGYTF	TGTGCCAGCAGTTTTCGAGGCGGGCAGAACTATGGCTACACCTTC
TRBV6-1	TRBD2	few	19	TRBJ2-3	CASSPFVGTSGSLSDTQYF	TGTGCCAGCAGTCCCTTCGTAGGGACTAGCGGGAGTTTGTCAGATACGCAGTATTTT
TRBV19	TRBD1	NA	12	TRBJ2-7	CASSTGTAEQYF	TGTGCCAGTAGTACCGGGACAGCCGAGCAGTACTTC
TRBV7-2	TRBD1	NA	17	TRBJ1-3	CASSVRQGASSGNTIYF	TGTGCCAGCAGTGTTCGGCAGGGGGCAAGCTCTGGAAACACCATATATTTT
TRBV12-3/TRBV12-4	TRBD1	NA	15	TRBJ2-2	CASRTGTENTGELFF	TGTGCCAGCAGAACCGGGACAGAGAACACCGGGGAGCTGTTTTTT
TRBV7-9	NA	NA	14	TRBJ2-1	CASSRGITHNEQFF	TGTGCCAGCAGCCGCGGGATAACCCACAATGAGCAGTTCTTC
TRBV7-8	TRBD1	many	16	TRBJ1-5	CASSLETGFSNQPQHF	TGTGCCAGCAGCCTCGAGACAGGGTTTAGCAATCAGCCCCAGCATTTT
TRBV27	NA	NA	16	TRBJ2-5	CASSPDPSGTRETQYF	TGTGCCAGCAGCCCTGATCCCTCGGGGACACGCGAGACCCAGTACTTC
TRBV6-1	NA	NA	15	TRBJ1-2	CASSPGTQTNYGYTF	TGTGCCAGCAGCCCTGGGACACAAACTAACTATGGCTACACCTTC
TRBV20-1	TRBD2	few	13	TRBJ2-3	CSARREGLDTQYF	TGCAGTGCTAGGCGGGAGGGACTGGATACGCAGTATTTT
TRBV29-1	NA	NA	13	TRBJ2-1	CSVEARWGNEQFF	TGCAGCGTTGAAGCTAGGTGGGGCAATGAGCAGTTCTTC
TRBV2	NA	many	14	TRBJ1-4	CASSTGSANEKLFF	TGTGCCAGCAGTACAGGGTCGGCTAATGAAAAACTGTTTTTT
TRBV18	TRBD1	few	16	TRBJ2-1	CASSPFDRGPYNEQFF	TGTGCCAGCTCACCTTTCGACAGGGGGCCCTACAATGAGCAGTTCTTC
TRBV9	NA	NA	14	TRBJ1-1	CASSGDGAPTEAFF	TGTGCCAGCAGCGGCGATGGGGCCCCCACTGAAGCTTTCTTT
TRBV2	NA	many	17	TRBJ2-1	CASRNLETIISYNEQFF	TGTGCCAGCAGAAATCTTGAGACGATAATTTCCTACAATGAGCAGTTCTTC
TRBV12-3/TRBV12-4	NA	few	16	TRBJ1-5	CASSLVVARAEQPQHF	TGTGCCAGCAGTTTAGTCGTGGCGCGGGCGGAACAGCCCCAGCATTTT
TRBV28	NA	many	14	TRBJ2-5	CASSPRAGKETQYF	TGTGCCAGCAGTCCTCGGGCCGGGAAAGAGACCCAGTACTTC
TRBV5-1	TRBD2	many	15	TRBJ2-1	CASSEGLAVYNEQFF	TGCGCCAGCAGCGAGGGACTAGCGGTCTACAATGAGCAGTTCTTC